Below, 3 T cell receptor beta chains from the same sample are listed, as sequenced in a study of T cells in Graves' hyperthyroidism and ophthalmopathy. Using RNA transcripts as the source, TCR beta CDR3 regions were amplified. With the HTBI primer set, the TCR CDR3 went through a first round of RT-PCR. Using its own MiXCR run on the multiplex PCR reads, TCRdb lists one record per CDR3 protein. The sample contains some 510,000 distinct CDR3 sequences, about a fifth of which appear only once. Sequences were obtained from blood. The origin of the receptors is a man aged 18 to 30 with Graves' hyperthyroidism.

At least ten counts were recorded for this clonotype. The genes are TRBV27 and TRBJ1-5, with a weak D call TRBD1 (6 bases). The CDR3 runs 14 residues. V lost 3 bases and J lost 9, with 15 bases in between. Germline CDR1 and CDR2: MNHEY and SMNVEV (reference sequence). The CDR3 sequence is CASSLIQGAGPQHF. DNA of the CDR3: TGTGCCAGCAGTTTGATACAGGGCGCCGGGCCCCAGCATTTT.

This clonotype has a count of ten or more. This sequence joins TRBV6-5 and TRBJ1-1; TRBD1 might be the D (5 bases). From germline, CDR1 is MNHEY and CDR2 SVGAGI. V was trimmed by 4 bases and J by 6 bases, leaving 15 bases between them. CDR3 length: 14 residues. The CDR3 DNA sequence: TGTGCCAGCAGTTCTCTGACAGAAAGGGCTGAAGCTTTCTTT. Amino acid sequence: CASSSLTERAEAFF.

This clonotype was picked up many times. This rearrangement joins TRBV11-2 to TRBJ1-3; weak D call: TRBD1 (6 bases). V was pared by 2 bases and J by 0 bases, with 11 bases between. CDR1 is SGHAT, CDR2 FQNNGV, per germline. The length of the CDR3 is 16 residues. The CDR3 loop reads CASSLRDIRSGNTIYF. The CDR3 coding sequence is TGTGCCAGCAGCTTACGGGACATCCGCTCTGGAAACACCATATATTTT.